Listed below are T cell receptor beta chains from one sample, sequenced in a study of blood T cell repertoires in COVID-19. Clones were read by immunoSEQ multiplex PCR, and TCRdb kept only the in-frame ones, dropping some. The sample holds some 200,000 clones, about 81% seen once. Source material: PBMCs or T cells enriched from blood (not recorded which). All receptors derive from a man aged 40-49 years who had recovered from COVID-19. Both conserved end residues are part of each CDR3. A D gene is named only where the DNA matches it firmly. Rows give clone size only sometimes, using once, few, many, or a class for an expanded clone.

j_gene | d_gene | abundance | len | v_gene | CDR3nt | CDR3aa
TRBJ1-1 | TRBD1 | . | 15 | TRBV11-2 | TGTGCCAGCAGCTCGATATCAGGGGGTTACACTGAAGCTTTCTTT | CASSSISGGYTEAFF
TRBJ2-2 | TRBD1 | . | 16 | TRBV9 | TGTGCCAGCAGCGACCCTGACAGGGAAGTTACCGGGGAGCTGTTTTTT | CASSDPDREVTGELFF
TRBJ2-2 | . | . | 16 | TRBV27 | TGTGCCAGCAGTCTTCTCACCCAGATGAACACCGGGGAGCTGTTTTTT | CASSLLTQMNTGELFF
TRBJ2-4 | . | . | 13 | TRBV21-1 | TGTGCCAGCAGCAAAGTACAGGGTGACATTCAGTACTTC | CASSKVQGDIQYF
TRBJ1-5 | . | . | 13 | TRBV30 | TGTGCCTGGAGTTTTAGCGATAATCAGCCCCAGCATTTT | CAWSFSDNQPQHF
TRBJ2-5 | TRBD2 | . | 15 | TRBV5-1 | TGCGCCAGCAGCGACACGACTAGCGGGGGACAGACCCAGTACTTC | CASSDTTSGGQTQYF
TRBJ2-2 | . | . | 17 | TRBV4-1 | TGCGCCAGCAGCTCCAGATTCGACAGAGCGAACACCGGGGAGCTGTTTTTT | CASSSRFDRANTGELFF
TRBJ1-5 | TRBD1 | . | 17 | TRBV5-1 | TGCGCCAGCAGACGGTCACGGGACAGGGTAGGGAATCAGCCCCAGCATTTT | CASRRSRDRVGNQPQHF
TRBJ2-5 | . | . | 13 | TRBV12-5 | TGTGCTAGTGGTTCAACAGGGACGGAGACCCAGTACTTC | CASGSTGTETQYF
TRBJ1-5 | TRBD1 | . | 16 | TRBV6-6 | TGTGCCAGCAGTTCCCCGGGACAGGGGGCAGATCAGCCCCAGCATTTT | CASSSPGQGADQPQHF
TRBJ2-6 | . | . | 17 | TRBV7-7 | TGTGCCAGCAGCTTACTCATGAGTAGCTCTGGGGCCAACGTCCTGACTTTC | CASSLLMSSSGANVLTF
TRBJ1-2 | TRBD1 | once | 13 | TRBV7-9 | TGTGCCAGCAGCGGGACAGGGACCGGTGGCTACACCTTC | CASSGTGTGGYTF
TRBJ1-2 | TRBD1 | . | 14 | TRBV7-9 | TGTGCCAGCAGAAAAGACAGGGCAAACTATGGCTACACCTTC | CASRKDRANYGYTF
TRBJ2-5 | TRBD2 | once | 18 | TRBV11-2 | TGTGCCAGCAGCTTAGGGCTTCTAGCGGGGGGCCCTCAAGAGACCCAGTACTTC | CASSLGLLAGGPQETQYF
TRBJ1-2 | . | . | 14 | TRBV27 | TGTGCCAGCAGTTCTCAGGGGAGGGCCTATGGCTACACCTTC | CASSSQGRAYGYTF
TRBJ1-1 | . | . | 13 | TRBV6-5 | TGTGCCAGCAGCCCACCTAGGAACACTGAAGCTTTCTTT | CASSPPRNTEAFF